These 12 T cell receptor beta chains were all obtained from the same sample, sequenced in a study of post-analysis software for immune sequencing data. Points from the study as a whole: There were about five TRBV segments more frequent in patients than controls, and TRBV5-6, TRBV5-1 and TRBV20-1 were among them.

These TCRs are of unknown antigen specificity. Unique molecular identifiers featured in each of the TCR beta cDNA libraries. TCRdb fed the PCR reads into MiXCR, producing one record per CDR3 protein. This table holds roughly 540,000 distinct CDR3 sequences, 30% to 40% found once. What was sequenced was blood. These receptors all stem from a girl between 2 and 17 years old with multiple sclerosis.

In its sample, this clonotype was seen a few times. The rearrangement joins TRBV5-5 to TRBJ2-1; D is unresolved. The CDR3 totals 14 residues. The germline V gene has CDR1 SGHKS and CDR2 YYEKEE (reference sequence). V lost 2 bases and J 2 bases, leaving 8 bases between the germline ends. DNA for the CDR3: TGTGCCAGCAGCTTTTCGTCGACCTACAATGAGCAGTTCTTC. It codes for CASSFSSTYNEQFF. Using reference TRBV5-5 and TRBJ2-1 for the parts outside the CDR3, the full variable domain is DAGVTQSPTHLIKTRGQQVTLRCSPISGHKSVSWYQQVLGQGPQFIFQYYEKEERGRGNFPDRFSARQFPNYSSELNVNALLLGDSALYLCASSFSSTYNEQFFGPGTRLTVL.

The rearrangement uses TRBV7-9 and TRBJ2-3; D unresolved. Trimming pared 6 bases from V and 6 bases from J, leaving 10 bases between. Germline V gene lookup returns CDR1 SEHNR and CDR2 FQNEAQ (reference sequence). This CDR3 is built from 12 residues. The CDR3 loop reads CASRVPGDTQYF. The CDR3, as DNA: TGTGCCAGCAGGGTCCCGGGCGATACGCAGTATTTT. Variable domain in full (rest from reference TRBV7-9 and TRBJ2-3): DTGVSQNPRHKITKRGQNVTFRCDPISEHNRLYWYRQTLGQGPEFLTYFQNEAQLEKSRLLSDRFSAERPKGSFSTLEIQRTEQGDSAMYLCASRVPGDTQYFGPGTRLTVL.

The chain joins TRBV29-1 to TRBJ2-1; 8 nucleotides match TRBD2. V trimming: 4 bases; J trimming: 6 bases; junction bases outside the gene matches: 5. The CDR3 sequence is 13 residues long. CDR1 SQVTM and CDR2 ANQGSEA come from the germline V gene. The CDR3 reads CSVVTSAFNEQFF. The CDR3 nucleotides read TGCAGCGTTGTGACTAGCGCCTTCAATGAGCAGTTCTTC.

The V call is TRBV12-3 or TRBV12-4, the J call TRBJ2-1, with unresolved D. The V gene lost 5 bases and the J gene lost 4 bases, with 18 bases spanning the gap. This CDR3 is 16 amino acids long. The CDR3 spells CASSPTPGHAYNEQFF. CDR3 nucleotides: TGTGCCAGCAGTCCCACTCCGGGCCACGCTTACAATGAGCAGTTCTTC.

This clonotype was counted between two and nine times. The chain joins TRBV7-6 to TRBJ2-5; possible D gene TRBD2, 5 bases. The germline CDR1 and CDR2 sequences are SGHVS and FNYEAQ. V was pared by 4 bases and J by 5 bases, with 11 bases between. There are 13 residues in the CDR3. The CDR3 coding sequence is TGTGCCAGCAGCTGGGTATCGGGGGAGACCCAGTACTTC. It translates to CASSWVSGETQYF. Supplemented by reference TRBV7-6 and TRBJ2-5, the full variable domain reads GAGVSQSPRYKVTKRGQDVALRCDPISGHVSLYWYRQALGQGPEFLTYFNYEAQQDKSGLPNDRFSAERPEGSISTLTIQRTEQRDSAMYRCASSWVSGETQYFGPGTRLLVL.

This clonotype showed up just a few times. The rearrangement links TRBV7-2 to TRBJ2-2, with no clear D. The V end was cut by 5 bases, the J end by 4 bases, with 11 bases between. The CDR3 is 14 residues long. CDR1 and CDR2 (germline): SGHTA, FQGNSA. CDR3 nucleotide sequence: TGTGCCAGCAGCCACCGAACATTCACCGGGGAGCTGTTTTTT. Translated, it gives CASSHRTFTGELFF.

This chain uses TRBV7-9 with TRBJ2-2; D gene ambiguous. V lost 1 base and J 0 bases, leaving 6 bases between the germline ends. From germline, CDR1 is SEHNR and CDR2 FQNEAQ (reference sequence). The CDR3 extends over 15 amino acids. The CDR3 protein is CASSLGPANTGELFF. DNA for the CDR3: TGTGCCAGCAGCTTAGGGCCAGCGAACACCGGGGAGCTGTTTTTT.

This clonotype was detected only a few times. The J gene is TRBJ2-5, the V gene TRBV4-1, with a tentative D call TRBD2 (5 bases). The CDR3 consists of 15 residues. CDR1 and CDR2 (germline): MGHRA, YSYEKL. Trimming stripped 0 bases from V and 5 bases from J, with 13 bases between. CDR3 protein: CASSQDLRVTETQYF. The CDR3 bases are TGCGCCAGCAGCCAAGATTTGAGGGTTACGGAGACCCAGTACTTC.

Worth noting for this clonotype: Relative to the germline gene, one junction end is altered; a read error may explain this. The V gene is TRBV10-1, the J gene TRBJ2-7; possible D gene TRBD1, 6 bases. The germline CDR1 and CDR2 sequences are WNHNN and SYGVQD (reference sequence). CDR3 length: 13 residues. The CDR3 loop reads CASSPGHRYGQYF. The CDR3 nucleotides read TGCGCCAGCAGCCCGGGACACCGATACGGGCAGTACTTC.

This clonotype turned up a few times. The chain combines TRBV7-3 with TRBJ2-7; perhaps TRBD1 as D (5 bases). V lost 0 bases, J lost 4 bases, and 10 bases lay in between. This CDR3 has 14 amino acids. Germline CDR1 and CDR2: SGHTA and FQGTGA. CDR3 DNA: TGTGCCAGCAGCTTAACGGCAGGGTTGTACGAGCAGTACTTC. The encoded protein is CASSLTAGLYEQYF. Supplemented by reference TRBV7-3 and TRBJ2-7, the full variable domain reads GAGVSQTPSNKVTEKGKYVELRCDPISGHTALYWYRQSLGQGPEFLIYFQGTGAADDSGLPNDRFFAVRPEGSVSTLKIQRTERGDSAVYLCASSLTAGLYEQYFGPGTRLTVT.

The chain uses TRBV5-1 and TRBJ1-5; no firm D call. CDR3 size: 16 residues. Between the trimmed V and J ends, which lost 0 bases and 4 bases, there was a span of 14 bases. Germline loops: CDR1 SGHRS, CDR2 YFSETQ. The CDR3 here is CASSLGAVGTNQPQHF. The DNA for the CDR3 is TGCGCCAGCAGCTTGGGGGCCGTGGGCACGAATCAGCCCCAGCATTTT.

The CDR3 nucleotides are TGTGCCAGCAGCAGGCAGGGGACGGACTACGAGCAGTACTTC. Its translation: CASSRQGTDYEQYF. V is TRBV28 and J is TRBJ2-7; D is perhaps TRBD1 (6 bases). The CDR3 has 14 residues. Germline V CDR1 and CDR2: MDHEN, SYDVKM. Deletions cut 6 bases from V and 3 bases from J, with 15 bases between.